Sequencing of this T cell receptor beta chain was carried out in a study of cytomegalovirus exposure and HLA in healthy donors. The CDR3 is 18 residues long. The V gene's germline CDR1 is SGHNT and CDR2 YENEEA. V gave up 1 base and J gave up 2 bases; unmatched junction bases: 9. PCR employed 60 Vbeta and 13 Jbeta primers. The method was immunoSEQ multiplex PCR; TCRdb's version includes in-frame clones alone and lacks a portion of them. The top ten clones hold roughly 4% of a sample with 130,000 to 150,000 clones, approximately 80% of them seen once. The rearrangement joins TRBV11-3 to TRBJ2-1; TRBD2 matches 9 bases. This receptor was obtained from a middle-aged woman in good health and CMV-seropositive. Sequenced material: PBMCs. CDR3 region: CASSLGSGSGRPYNEQFF. In DNA form, the CDR3 reads TGTGCCAGCAGCTTAGGGTCGGGGAGCGGGAGGCCCTACAATGAGCAGTTCTTC.